This TCR beta chain was recovered during a study of shared clonotypes between healthy human individuals. About the research overall: In total, the donors were a couple of women and a few men aged 18 to 49.

The CDR3 runs to 15 residues. V dropped 6 bases and J dropped 0; count of bases not matched to a gene: 6. The germline V gene encodes CDR1 LGHNA and CDR2 YNFKEQ. With respect to this clone: Its antigen remains unknown.

Broader study findings: It was the non-shared clonotypes that had lower generation probabilities than clonotypes shared by all four donors.

All donors qualified as healthy HIV-negative adults and had experienced no recent acute infections or vaccinations. CD4+ cells were split into CD45RA+ naive and CD45RA-negative memory subsets. Method: immunoSEQ multiplex PCR; TCRdb's copy keeps in-frame clones and lacks some. The data contain some 1,400,000 clones, approximately 97% of them singletons. The TCR was taken from a man under 40 in good health. The source material was naive CD4+ T cells sorted from blood. Subset noted: CD45RA+ positively selected. The rearrangement uses TRBV4-2 and TRBJ2-5, with 8 bases fitting TRBD2. The CDR3 sequence: CASRPSGSDQETQYF. Here the CDR3 DNA reads TGTGCCAGCAGGCCCAGCGGGAGCGACCAAGAGACCCAGTACTTC.